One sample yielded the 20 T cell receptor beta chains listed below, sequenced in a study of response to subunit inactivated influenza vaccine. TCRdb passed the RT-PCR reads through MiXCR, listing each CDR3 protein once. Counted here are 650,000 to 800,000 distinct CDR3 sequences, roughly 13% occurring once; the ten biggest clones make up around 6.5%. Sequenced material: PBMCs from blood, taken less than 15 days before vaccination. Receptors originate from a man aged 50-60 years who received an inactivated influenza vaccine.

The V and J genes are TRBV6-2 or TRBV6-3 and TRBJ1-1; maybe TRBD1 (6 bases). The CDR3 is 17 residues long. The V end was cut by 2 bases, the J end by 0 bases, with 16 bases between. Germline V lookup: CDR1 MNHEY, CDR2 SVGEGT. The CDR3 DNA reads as TGTGCCAGCAGTTACCTGTGGGGGGGCCCCATGAACACTGAAGCTTTCTTT. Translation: CASSYLWGGPMNTEAFF.

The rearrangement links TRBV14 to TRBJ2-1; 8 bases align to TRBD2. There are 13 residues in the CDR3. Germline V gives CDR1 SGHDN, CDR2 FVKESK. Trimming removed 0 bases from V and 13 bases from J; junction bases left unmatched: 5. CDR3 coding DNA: TGTGCCAGCAGCCAAGATCGGGCGGGAGGACAGTTCTTC. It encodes CASSQDRAGGQFF. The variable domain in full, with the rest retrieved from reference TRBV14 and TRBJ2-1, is EAGVTQFPSHSVIEKGQTVTLRCDPISGHDNLYWYRRVMGKEIKFLLHFVKESKQDESGMPNNRFLAERTGGTYSTLKVQPAELEDSGVYFCASSQDRAGGQFFGPGTRLTVL.

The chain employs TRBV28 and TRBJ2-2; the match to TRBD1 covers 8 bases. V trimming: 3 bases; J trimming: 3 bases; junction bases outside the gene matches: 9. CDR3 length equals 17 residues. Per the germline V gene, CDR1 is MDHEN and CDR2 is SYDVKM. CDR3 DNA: TGTGCCAGCAGTTTTGTTGGCTGGACAGGGTACACCGGGGAGCTGTTTTTT. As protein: CASSFVGWTGYTGELFF. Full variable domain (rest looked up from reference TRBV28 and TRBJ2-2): DVKVTQSSRYLVKRTGEKVFLECVQDMDHENMFWYRQDPGLGLRLIYFSYDVKMKEKGDIPEGYSVSREKKERFSLILESASTNQTSMYLCASSFVGWTGYTGELFFGEGSRLTVL.

CDR3 amino acids: CASSPIIRQGHTYEQYF. The CDR3 region has the DNA TGCGCCAGCAGCCCAATAATAAGACAGGGGCACACCTACGAGCAGTACTTC. J is TRBJ2-7 and V is TRBV4-1, with 8 bases fitting TRBD1. V shed 4 bases, J shed 2 bases, and the junction held 13 bases outside the gene matches. Germline V CDR1 and CDR2: MGHRA, YSYEKL. The CDR3 has 17 residues.

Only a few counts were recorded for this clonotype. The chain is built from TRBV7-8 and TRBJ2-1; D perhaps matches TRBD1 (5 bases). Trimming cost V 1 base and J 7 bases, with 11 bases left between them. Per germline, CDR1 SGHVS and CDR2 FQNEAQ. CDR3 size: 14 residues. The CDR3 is CASSLVGRANEQFF. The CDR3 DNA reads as TGTGCCAGCAGCTTAGTTGGCAGGGCAAATGAGCAGTTCTTC.

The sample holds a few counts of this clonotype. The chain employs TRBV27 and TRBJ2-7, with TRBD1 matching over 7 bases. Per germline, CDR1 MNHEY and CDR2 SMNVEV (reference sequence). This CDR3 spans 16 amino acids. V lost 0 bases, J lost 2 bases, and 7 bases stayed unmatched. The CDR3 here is CASSLSEDRATYEQYF. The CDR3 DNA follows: TGTGCCAGCAGTTTATCCGAAGACAGGGCCACCTACGAGCAGTACTTC.

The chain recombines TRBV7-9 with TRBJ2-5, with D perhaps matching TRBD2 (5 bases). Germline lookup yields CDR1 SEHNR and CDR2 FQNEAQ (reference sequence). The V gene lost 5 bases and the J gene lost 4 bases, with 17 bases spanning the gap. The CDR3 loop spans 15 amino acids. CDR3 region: CASSNSPSEGETQYF. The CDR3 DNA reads TGTGCCAGCAGCAATAGCCCAAGCGAGGGAGAGACCCAGTACTTC.

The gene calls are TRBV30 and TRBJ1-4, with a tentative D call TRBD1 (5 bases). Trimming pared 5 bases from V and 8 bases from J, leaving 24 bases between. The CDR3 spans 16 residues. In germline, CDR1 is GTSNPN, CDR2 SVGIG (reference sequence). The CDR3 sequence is CAWGSLGTAAREKLFF. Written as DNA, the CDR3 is TGTGCCTGGGGTAGCCTCGGGACCGCCGCACGGGAAAAACTGTTTTTT.

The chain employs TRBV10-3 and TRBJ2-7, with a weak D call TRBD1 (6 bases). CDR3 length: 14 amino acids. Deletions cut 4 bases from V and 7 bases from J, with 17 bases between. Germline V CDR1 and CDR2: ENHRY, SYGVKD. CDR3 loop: CAISVYQGQGEQYF. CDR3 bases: TGTGCCATCAGTGTTTATCAGGGGCAGGGAGAGCAGTACTTC.

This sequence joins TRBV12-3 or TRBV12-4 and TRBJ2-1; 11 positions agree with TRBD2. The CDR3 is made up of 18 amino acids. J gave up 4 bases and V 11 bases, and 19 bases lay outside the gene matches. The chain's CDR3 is CACCFWVTSGGKYNEQFF. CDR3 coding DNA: TGTGCCTGCTGTTTTTGGGTAACTAGCGGGGGTAAATACAATGAGCAGTTCTTC.

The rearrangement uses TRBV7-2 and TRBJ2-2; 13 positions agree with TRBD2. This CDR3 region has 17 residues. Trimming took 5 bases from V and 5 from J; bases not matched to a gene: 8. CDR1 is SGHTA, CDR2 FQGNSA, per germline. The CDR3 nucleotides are TGTGCCAGCAGCCCTACTAGCGGGAGGGCCCGGACCGGGGAGCTGTTTTTT. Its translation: CASSPTSGRARTGELFF.

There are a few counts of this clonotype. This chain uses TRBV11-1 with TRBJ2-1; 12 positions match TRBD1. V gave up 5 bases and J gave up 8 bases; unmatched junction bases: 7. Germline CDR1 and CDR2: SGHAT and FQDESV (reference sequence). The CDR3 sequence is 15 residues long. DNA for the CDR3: TGTGCCAGCAGCCCCGGGACAGGGGGCGGCGATGAGCAGTTCTTC. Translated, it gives CASSPGTGGGDEQFF.

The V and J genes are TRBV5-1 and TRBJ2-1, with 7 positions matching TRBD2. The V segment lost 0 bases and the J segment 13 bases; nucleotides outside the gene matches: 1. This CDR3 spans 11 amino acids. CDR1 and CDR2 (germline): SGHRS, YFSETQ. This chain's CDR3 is CASSLEAGQFF. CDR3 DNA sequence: TGCGCCAGCAGCTTGGAAGCGGGACAGTTCTTC.

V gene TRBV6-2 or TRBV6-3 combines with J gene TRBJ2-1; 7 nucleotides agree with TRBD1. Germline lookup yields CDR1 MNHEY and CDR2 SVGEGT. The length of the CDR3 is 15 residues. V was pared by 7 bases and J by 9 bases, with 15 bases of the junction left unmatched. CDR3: CASTNTGVGSGEQFF. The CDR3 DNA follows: TGTGCCAGCACCAATACAGGGGTAGGATCGGGTGAGCAGTTCTTC.

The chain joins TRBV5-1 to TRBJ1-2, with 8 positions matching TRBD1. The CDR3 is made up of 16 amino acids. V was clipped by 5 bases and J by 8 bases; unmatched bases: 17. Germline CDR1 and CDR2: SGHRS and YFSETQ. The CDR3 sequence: CASRPTGAPNIVGYTF. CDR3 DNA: TGCGCCAGCAGACCGACAGGGGCCCCGAATATCGTGGGCTACACCTTC.

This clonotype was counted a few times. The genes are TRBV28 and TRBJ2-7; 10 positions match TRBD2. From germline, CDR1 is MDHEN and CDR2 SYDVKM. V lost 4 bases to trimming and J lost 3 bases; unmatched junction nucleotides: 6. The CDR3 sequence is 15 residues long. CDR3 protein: CASSSLAGVDYEQYF. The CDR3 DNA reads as TGTGCCAGCAGTTCCCTAGCGGGAGTCGACTACGAGCAGTACTTC.

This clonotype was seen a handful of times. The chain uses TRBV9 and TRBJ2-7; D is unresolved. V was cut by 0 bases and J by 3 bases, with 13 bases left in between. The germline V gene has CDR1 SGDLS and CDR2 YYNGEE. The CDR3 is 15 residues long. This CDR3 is CASSVAAQPGYEQYF. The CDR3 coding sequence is TGTGCCAGCAGCGTAGCAGCGCAGCCGGGCTACGAGCAGTACTTC.

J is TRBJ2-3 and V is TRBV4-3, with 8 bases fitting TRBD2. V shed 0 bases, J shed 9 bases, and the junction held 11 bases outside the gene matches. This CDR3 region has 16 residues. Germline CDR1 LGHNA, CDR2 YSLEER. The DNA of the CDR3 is TGCGCCAGCAGCCAAGAAGGGACTAGACGAGTAGGGACGCAGTATTTT. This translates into CASSQEGTRRVGTQYF.

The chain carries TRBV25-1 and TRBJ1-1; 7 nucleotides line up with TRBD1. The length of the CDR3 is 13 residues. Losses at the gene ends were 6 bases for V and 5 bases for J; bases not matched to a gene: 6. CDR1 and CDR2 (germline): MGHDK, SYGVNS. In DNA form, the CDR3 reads TGTGCCAGCAGAACAGGGGAGGTAACTGAAGCTTTCTTT. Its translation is CASRTGEVTEAFF.

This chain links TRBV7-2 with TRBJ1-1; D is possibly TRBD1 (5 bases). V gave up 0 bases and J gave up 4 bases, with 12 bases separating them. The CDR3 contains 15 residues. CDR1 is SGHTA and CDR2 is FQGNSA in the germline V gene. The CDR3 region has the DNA TGTGCCAGCAGCTTAGCCCAGGGAAAAGGCACTGAAGCTTTCTTT. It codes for CASSLAQGKGTEAFF. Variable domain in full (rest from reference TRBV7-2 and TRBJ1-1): GAGVSQSPSNKVTEKGKDVELRCDPISGHTALYWYRQSLGQGLEFLIYFQGNSAPDKSGLPSDRFSAERTGGSVSTLTIQRTQQEDSAVYLCASSLAQGKGTEAFFGQGTRLTVV.